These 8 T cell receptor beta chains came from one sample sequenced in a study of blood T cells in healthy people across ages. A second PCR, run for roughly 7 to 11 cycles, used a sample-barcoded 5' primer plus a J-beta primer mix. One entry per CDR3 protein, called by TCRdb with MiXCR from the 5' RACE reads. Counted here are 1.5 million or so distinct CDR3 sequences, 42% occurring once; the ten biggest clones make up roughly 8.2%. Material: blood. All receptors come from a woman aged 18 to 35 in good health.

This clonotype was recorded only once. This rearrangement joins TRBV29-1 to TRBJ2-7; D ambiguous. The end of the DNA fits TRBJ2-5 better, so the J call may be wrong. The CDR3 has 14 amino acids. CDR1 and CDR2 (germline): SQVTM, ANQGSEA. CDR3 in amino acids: CSVGWMGIGETQYF. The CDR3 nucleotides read TGCAGCGTTGGATGGATGGGTATTGGGGAGACCCAGTACTTC.

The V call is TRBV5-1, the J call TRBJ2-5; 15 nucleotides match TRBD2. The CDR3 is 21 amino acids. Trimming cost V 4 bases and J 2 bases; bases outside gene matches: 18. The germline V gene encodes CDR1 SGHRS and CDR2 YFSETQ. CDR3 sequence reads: CASSRWGSGTSGGTIQETQYF. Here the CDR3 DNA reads TGCGCCAGCAGCCGTTGGGGGTCGGGGACTAGCGGGGGGACCATACAAGAGACCCAGTACTTC.

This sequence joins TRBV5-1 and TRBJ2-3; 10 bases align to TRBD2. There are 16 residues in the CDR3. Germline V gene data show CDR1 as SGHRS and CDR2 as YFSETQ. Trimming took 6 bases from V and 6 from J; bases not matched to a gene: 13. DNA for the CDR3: TGCGCCAGCAACTCGGAGGTAGCGGGAGGTTGGGATACGCAGTATTTT. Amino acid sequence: CASNSEVAGGWDTQYF. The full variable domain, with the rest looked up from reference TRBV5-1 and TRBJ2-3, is KAGVTQTPRYLIKTRGQQVTLSCSPISGHRSVSWYQQTPGQGLQFLFEYFSETQRNKGNFPGRFSGRQFSNSRSEMNVSTLELGDSALYLCASNSEVAGGWDTQYFGPGTRLTVL.

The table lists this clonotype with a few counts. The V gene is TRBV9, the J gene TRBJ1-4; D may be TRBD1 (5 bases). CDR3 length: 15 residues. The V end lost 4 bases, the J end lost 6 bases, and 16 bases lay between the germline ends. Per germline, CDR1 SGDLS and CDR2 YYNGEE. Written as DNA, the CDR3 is TGTGCCAGCAGCATTGCCGAGGGGAGGGATGAAAAACTGTTTTTT. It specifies CASSIAEGRDEKLFF. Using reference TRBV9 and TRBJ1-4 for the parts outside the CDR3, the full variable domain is DSGVTQTPKHLITATGQRVTLRCSPRSGDLSVYWYQQSLDQGLQFLIQYYNGEERAKGNILERFSAQQFPDLHSELNLSSLELGDSALYFCASSIAEGRDEKLFFGSGTQLSVL.

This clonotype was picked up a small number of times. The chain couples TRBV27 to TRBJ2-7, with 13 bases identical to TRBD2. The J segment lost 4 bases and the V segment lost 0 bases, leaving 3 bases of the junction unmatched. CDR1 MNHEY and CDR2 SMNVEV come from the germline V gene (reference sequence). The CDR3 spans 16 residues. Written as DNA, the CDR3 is TGTGCCAGCAGTTTATCGGGACTAGCGGGGAAATACGAGCAGTACTTC. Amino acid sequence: CASSLSGLAGKYEQYF.

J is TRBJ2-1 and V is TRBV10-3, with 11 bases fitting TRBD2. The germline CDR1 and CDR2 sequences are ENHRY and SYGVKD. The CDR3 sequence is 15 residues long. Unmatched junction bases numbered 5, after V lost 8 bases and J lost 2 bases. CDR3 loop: CAIALSGRAYNEQFF. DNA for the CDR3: TGTGCCATCGCCCTTAGCGGGAGGGCCTACAATGAGCAGTTCTTC.

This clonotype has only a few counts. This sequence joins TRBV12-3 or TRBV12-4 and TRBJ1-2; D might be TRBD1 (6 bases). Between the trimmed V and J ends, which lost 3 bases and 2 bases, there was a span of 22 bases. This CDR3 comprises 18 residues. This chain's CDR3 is CASSFAPGGTGSNYGYTF. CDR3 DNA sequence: TGTGCCAGCAGTTTTGCCCCTGGCGGCACAGGGAGCAACTATGGCTACACCTTC.

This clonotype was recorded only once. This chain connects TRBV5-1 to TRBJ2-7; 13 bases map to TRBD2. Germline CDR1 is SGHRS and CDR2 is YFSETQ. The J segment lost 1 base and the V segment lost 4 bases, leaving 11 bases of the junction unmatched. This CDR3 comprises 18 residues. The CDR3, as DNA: TGCGCCAGCAGCCGAGGACTAGCGGGGGCCTCCGTTTCCTACGAGCAGTACTTC. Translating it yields CASSRGLAGASVSYEQYF.